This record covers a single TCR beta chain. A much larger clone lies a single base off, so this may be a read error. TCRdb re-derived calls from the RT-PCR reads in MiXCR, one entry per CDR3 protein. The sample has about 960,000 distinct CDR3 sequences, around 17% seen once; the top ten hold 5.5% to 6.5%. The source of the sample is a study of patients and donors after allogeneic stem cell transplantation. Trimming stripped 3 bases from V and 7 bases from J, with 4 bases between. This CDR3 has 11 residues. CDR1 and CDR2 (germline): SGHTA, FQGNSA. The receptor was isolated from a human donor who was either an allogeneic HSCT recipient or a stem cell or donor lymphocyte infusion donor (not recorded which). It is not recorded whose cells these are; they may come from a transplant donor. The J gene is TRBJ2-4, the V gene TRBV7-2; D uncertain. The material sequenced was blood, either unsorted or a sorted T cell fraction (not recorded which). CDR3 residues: CASSLDNIQYF. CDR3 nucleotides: TGTGCCAGCAGCTTGGACAACATTCAGTACTTC.